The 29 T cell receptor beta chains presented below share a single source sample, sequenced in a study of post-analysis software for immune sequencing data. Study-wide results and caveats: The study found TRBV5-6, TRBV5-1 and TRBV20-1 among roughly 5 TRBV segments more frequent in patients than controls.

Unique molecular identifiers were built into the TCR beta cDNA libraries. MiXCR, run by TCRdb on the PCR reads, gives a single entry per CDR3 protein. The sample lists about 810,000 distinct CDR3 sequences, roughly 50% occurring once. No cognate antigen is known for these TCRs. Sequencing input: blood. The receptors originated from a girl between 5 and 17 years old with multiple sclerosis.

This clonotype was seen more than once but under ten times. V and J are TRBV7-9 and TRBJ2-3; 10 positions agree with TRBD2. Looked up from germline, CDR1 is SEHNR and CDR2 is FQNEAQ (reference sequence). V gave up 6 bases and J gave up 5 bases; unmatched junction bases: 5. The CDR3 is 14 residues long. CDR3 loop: CASRRAGGEDTQYF. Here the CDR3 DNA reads TGTGCCAGCAGAAGAGCGGGGGGGGAAGATACGCAGTATTTT. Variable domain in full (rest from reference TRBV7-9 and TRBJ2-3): DTGVSQNPRHKITKRGQNVTFRCDPISEHNRLYWYRQTLGQGPEFLTYFQNEAQLEKSRLLSDRFSAERPKGSFSTLEIQRTEQGDSAMYLCASRRAGGEDTQYFGPGTRLTVL.

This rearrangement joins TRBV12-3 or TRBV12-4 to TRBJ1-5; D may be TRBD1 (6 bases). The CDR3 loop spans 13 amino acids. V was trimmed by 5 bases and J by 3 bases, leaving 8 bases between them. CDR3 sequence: CASSHRVNQPQHF. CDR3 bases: TGTGCCAGCAGTCACAGGGTCAATCAGCCCCAGCATTTT.

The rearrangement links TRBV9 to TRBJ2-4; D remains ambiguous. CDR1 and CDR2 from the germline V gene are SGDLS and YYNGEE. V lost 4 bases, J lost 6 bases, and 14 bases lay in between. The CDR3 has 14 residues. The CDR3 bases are TGTGCCAGCAGCCGAAACGGACCGGGAAACATTCAGTACTTC. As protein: CASSRNGPGNIQYF.

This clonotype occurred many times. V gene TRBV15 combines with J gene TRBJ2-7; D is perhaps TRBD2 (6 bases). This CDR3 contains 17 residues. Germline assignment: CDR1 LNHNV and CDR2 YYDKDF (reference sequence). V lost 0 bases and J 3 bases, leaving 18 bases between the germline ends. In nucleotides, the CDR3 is TGTGCCACCAGCAGAGATAGGTTTGCGGGATATGGCTACGAGCAGTACTTC. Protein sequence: CATSRDRFAGYGYEQYF.

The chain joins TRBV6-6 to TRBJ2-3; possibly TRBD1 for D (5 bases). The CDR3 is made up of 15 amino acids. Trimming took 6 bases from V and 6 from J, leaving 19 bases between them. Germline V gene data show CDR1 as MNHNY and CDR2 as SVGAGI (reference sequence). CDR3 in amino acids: CASSKDTSRRDTQYF. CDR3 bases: TGTGCCAGCAGCAAGGACACCTCACGCCGGGATACGCAGTATTTT.

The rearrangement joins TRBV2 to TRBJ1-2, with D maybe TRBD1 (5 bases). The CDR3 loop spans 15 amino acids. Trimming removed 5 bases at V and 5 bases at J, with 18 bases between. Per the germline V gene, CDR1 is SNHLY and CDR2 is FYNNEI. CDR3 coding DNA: TGTGCCAGCAGTCCCCTAGGCAGGGATTTTTATGGCTACACCTTC. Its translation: CASSPLGRDFYGYTF.

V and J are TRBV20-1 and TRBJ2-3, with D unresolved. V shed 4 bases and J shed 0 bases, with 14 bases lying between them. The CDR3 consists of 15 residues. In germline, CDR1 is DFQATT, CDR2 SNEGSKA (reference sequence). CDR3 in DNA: TGCAGTGCTAAAGAGACTCCGTATAGCACAGATACGCAGTATTTT. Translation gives CSAKETPYSTDTQYF.

The CDR3 loop is CASSLRGLQVNTEAFF. The CDR3 DNA is TGCGCCAGCAGCTTGCGGGGCCTCCAGGTGAACACTGAAGCTTTCTTT. The chain carries TRBV5-1 and TRBJ1-1, with D maybe TRBD1 (5 bases). Trimming pared 1 base from V and 0 bases from J, leaving 13 bases between. The length of the CDR3 is 16 residues. Germline V gene lookup returns CDR1 SGHRS and CDR2 YFSETQ. Complete variable domain (other parts from reference TRBV5-1 and TRBJ1-1): KAGVTQTPRYLIKTRGQQVTLSCSPISGHRSVSWYQQTPGQGLQFLFEYFSETQRNKGNFPGRFSGRQFSNSRSEMNVSTLELGDSALYLCASSLRGLQVNTEAFFGQGTRLTVV.

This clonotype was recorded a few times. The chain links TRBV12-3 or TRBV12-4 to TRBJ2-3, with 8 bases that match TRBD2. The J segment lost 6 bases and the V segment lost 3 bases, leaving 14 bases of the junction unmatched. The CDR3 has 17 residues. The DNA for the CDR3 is TGTGCCAGCAGTTTGATGGGACTAGTGGGCGGAGTCGATACGCAGTATTTT. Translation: CASSLMGLVGGVDTQYF.

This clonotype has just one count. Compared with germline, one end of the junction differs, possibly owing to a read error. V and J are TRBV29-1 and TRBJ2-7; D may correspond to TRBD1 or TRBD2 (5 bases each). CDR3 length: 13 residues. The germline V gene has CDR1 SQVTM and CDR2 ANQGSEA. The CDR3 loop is CGVAGTQTYEQYF. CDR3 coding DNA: TGCGGCGTGGCCGGGACCCAAACCTACGAGCAGTACTTC.

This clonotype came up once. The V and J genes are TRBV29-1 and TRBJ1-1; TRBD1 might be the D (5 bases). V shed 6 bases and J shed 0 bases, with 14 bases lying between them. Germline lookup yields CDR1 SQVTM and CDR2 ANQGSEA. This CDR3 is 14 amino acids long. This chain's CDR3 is CSVRLGTVNTEAFF. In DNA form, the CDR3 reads TGCAGCGTCCGCTTAGGGACGGTGAACACTGAAGCTTTCTTT.

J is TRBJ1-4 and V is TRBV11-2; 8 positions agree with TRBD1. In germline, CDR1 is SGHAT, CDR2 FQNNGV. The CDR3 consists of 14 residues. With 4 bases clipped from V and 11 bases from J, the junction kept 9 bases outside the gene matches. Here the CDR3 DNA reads TGTGCCAGCAGCTCCCGGACAGGGCAGGTTAAACTGTTTTTT. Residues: CASSSRTGQVKLFF.

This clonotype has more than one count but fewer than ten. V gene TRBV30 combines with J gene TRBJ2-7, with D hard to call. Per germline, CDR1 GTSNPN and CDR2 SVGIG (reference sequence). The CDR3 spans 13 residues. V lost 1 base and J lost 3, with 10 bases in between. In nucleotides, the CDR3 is TGTGCCTGGAGTGAGGCACACATCTACGAGCAGTACTTC. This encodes CAWSEAHIYEQYF.

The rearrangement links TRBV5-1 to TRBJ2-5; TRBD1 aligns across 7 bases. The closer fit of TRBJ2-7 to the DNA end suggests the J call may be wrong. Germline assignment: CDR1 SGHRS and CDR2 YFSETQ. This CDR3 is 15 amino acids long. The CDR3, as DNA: TGCGCCAGCAGCTTGGTTGGAGAACAGGGGTACGAGCAGTACTTC. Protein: CASSLVGEQGYEQYF.

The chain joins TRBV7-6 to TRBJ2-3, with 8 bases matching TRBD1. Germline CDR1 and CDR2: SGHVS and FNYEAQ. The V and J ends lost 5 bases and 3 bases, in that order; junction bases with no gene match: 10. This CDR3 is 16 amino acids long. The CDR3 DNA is TGTGCCAGCAGCGGACGTCCCAGACAGGGGACAGATACGCAGTATTTT. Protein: CASSGRPRQGTDTQYF.

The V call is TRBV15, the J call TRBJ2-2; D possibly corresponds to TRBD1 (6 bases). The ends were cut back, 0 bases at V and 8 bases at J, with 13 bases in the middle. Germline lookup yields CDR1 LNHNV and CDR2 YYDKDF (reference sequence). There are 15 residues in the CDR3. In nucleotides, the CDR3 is TGTGCCACCAGCAGAGATTTACAGGGAGCGGGGGAGCTGTTTTTT. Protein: CATSRDLQGAGELFF.

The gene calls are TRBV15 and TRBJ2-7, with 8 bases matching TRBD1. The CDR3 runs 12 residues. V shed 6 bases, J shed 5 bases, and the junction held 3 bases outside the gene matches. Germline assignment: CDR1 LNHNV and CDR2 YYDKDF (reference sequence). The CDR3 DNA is TGTGCCACCAGAGACAGGGGAGACGAGCAGTACTTC. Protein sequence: CATRDRGDEQYF. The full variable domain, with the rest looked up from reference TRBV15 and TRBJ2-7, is DAMVIQNPRYQVTQFGKPVTLSCSQTLNHNVMYWYQQKSSQAPKLLFHYYDKDFNNEADTPDNFQSRRPNTSFCFLDIRSPGLGDTAMYLCATRDRGDEQYFGPGTRLTVT.

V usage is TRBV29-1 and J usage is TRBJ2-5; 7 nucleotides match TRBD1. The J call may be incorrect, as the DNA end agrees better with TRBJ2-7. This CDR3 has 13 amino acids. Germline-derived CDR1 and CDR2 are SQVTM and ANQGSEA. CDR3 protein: CSVERQGGLEQYF. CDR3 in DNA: TGCAGCGTTGAAAGACAGGGTGGTCTCGAGCAGTACTTC.

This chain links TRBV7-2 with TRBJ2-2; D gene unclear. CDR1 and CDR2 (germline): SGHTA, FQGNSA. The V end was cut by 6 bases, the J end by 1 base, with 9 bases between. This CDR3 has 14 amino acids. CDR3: CASREHLNTGELFF. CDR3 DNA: TGTGCCAGCAGAGAACACTTGAACACCGGGGAGCTGTTTTTT.

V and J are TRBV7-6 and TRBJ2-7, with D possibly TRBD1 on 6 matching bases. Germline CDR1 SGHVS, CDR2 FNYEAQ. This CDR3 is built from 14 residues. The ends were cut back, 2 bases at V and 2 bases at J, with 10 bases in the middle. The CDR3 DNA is TGTGCCAGCAGCTTAAACACAGGGCCCTACGAGCAGTACTTC. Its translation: CASSLNTGPYEQYF.

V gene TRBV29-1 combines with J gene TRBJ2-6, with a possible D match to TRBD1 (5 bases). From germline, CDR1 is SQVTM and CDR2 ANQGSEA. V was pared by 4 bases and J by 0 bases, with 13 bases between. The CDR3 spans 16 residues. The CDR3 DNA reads TGCAGCGTTGTAAACAGGCTGAGCTCTGGGGCCAACGTCCTGACTTTC. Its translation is CSVVNRLSSGANVLTF.

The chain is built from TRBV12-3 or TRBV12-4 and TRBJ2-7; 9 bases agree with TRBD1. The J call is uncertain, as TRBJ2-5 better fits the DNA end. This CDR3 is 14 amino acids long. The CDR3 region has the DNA TGTGCCAGCAGTTCTACAGGGGGCGCAGAGACCCAGTACTTC. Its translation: CASSSTGGAETQYF.

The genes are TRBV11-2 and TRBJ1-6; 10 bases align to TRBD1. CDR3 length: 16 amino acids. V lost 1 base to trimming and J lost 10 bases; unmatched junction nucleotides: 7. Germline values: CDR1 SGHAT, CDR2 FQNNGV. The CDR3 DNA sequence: TGTGCCAGCAGCTTAGGGGACAGGGGATTGAGGTCACCCCTCCACTTT. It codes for CASSLGDRGLRSPLHF. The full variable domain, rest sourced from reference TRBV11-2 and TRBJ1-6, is EAGVAQSPRYKIIEKRQSVAFWCNPISGHATLYWYQQILGQGPKLLIQFQNNGVVDDSQLPKDRFSAERLKGVDSTLKIQPAKLEDSAVYLCASSLGDRGLRSPLHFGNGTRLTVT.

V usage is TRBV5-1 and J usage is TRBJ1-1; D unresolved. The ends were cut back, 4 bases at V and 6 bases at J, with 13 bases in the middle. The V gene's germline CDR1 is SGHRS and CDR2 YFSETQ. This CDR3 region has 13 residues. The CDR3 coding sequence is TGCGCCAGCAGCCCCCGATCCTGGGCTGAAGCTTTCTTT. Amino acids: CASSPRSWAEAFF.

The CDR3 is CASSFGTSVGETQYF. CDR3 nucleotide sequence: TGCGCCAGCAGCTTCGGGACTAGCGTTGGCGAGACCCAGTACTTC. The rearrangement joins TRBV5-1 to TRBJ2-7; TRBD2 agrees at 10 bases. The DNA matches TRBJ2-5 better at its end, which makes the J call doubtful. CDR1 and CDR2 from the germline V gene are SGHRS and YFSETQ. This CDR3 is 15 amino acids long.

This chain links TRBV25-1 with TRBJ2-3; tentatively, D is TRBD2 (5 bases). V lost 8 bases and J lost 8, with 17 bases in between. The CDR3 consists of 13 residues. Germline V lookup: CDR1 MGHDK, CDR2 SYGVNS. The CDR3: CASQHPPGGTQYF. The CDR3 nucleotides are TGTGCCAGCCAGCATCCACCAGGAGGTACGCAGTATTTT.

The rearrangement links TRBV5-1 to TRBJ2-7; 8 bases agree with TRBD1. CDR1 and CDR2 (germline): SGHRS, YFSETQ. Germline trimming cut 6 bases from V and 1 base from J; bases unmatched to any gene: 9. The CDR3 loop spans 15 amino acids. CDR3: CASISGDRGSYEQYF. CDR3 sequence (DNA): TGCGCCAGCATTAGTGGAGACAGGGGTTCCTACGAGCAGTACTTC.

The CDR3 DNA reads TGCGCCAGCAGCGTCGGATCTAGTGAGGGCACAGATACGCAGTATTTT. This codes for CASSVGSSEGTDTQYF. The chain uses TRBV5-1 and TRBJ2-3, with no clear D. Trimming removed 4 bases from V and 1 base from J, with 16 bases in between. The CDR3 consists of 16 residues. Germline V lookup: CDR1 SGHRS, CDR2 YFSETQ.

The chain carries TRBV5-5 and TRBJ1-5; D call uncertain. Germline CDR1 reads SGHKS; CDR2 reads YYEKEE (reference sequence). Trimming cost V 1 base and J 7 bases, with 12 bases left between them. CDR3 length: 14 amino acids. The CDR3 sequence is CASSLQREGQPQHF. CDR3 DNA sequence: TGTGCCAGCAGCTTGCAAAGGGAAGGACAGCCCCAGCATTTT.